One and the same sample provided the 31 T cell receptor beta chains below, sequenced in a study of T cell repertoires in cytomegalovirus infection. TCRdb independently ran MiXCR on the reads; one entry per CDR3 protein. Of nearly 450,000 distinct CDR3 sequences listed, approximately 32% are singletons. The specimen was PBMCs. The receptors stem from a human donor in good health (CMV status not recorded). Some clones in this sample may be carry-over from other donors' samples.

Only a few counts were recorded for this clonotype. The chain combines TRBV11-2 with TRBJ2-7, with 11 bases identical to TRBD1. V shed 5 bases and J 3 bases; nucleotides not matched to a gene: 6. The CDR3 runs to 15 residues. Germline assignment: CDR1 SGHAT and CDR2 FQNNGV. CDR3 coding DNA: TGTGCCAGCAGCCAGGGACAGGGGGTGTACTACGAGCAGTACTTC. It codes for CASSQGQGVYYEQYF.

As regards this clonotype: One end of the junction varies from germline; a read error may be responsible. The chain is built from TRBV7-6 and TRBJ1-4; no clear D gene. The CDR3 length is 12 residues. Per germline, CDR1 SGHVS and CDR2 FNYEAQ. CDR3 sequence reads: CACSSSTAKLFF. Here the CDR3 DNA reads TGTGCCTGCAGCTCTAGTACGGCAAAACTTTTTTTT. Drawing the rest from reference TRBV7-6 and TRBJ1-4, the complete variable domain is GAGVSQSPRYKVTKRGQDVALRCDPISGHVSLYWYRQALGQGPEFLTYFNYEAQQDKSGLPNDRFSAERPEGSISTLTIQRTEQRDSAMYRCACSSSTAKLFFGSGTQLSVL.

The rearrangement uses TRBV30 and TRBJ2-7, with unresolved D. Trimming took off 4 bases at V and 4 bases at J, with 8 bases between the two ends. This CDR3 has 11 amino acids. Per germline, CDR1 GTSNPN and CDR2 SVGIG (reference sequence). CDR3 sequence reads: CAWTMDYEQYF. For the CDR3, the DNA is TGTGCCTGGACTATGGATTACGAGCAGTACTTC.

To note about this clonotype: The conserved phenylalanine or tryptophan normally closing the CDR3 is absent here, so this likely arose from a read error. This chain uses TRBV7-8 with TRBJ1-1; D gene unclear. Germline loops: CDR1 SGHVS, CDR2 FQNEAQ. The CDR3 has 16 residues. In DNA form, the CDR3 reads TGTTCCAGCAGCTTGATAGGGCAGGTGTTGCACACTGAAGCTTTCTTG. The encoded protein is CSSSLIGQVLHTEAFL.

The CDR3 loop is CASSGGQVVAGNTIYF. CDR3 coding DNA: TGCGCCAGCAGCGGAGGACAGGTTGTTGCGGGAAACACCATATATTTT. The rearrangement uses TRBV5-1 and TRBJ1-3; TRBD1 matches at 7 bases. The CDR3 is 16 residues long. Per the germline V gene, CDR1 is SGHRS and CDR2 is YFSETQ. With 4 bases clipped from V and 4 bases from J, the junction kept 11 bases outside the gene matches.

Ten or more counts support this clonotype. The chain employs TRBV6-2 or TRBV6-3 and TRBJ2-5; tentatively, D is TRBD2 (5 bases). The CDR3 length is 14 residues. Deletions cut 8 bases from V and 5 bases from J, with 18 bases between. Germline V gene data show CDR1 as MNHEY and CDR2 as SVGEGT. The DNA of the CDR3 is TGTGCCAGCCGGGCGACTACTTTATCCGAGACCCAGTACTTC. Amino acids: CASRATTLSETQYF.

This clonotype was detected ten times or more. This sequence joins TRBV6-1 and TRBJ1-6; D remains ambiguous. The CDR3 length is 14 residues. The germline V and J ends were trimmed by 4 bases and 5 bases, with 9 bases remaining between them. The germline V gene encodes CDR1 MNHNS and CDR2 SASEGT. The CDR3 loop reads CASSVGPNNSPLHF. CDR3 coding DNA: TGTGCCAGCAGTGTTGGACCTAATAATTCACCCCTCCACTTT.

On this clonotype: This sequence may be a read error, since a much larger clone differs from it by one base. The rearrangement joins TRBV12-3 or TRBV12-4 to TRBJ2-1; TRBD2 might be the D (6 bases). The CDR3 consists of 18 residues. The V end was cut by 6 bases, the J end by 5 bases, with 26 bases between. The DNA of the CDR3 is TGTGCCAGCAGCCTACGGGTGACTCAGGGAGGCCCCAACAATGAGCAGTTCTTC. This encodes CASSLRVTQGGPNNEQFF.

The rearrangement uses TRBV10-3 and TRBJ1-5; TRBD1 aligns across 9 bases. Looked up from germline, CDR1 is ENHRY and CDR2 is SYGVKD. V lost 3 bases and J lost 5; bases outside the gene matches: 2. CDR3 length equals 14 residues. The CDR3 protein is CAISEQGAHQPQHF. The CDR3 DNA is TGTGCCATCAGTGAACAGGGGGCACATCAGCCCCAGCATTTT.

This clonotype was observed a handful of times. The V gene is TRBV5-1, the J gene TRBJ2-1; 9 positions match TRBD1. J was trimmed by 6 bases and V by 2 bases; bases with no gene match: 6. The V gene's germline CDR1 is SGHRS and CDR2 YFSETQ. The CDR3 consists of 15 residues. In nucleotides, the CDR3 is TGCGCCAGCAGCTTTGCGAGACAGGGGGGCAATGAGCAGTTCTTC. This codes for CASSFARQGGNEQFF.

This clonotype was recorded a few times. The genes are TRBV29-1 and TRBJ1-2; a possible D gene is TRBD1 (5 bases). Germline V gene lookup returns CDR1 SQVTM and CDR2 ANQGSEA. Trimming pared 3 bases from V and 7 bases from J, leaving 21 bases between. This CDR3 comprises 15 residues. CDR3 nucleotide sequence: TGCAGCGTTGACGCGGGGGACCGCCCGGAGTTTGGCTACACCTTC. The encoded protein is CSVDAGDRPEFGYTF.

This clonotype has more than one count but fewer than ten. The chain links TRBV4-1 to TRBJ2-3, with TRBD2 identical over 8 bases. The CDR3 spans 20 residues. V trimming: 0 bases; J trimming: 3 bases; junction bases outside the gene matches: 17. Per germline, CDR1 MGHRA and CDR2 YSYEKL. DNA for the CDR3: TGCGCCAGCAGCCAAGAGATTAGCGGACGGGGGGGGGGTTGGACAGATACGCAGTATTTT. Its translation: CASSQEISGRGGGWTDTQYF.

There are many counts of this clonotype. The CDR3 coding sequence is TGTGCCAGCAGTTACTCGACTAGCGGGGGGGCCAACATTCAGTACTTC. It specifies CASSYSTSGGANIQYF. The rearrangement uses TRBV6-2 or TRBV6-3 and TRBJ2-4; 14 bases are shared with TRBD2. CDR1 MNHEY and CDR2 SVGEGT come from the germline V gene. The CDR3 contains 16 residues. The V and J ends lost 0 bases and 7 bases, in that order; junction bases with no gene match: 2.

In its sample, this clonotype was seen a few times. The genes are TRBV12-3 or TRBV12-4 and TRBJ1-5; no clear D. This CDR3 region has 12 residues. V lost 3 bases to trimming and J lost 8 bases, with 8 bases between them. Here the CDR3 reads CASSFNGEPQHF. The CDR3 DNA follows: TGTGCCAGCAGTTTCAACGGGGAGCCCCAGCATTTT.

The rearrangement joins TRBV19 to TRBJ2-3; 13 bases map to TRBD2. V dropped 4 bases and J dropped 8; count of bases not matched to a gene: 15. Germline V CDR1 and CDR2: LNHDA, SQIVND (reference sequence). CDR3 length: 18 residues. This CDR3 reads CASSTSSGLAGERATQYF. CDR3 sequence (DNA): TGTGCCAGTAGTACCTCCTCCGGACTAGCGGGGGAGAGGGCTACGCAGTATTTT.

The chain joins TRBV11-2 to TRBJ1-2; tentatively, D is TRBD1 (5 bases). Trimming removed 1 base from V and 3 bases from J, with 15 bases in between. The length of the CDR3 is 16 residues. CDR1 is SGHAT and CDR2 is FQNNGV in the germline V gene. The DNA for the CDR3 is TGTGCCAGCAGCTTAGTGGTCGGGCAGGGTGACTATGGCTACACCTTC. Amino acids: CASSLVVGQGDYGYTF.

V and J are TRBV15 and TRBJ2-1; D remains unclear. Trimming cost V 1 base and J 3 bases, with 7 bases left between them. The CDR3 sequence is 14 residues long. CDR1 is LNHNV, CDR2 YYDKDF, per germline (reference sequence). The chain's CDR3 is CATSRVVVYNEQFF. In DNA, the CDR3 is TGTGCCACCAGCAGAGTTGTAGTCTACAATGAGCAGTTCTTC.

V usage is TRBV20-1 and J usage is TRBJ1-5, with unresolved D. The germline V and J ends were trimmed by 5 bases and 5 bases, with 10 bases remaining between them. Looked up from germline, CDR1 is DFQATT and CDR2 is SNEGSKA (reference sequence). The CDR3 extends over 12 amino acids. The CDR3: CSAHRRDQPQHF. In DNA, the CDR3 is TGCAGTGCTCACCGGCGGGATCAGCCCCAGCATTTT.

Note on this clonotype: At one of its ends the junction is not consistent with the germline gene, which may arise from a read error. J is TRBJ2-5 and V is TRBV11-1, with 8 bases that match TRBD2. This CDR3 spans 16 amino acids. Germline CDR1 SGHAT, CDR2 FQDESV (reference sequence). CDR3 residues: CASSFGRGGPQETQYF. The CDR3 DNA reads TGTGCCAGCAGCTTTGGACGGGGGGGCCCTCAAGAAACCCAGTACTTC.

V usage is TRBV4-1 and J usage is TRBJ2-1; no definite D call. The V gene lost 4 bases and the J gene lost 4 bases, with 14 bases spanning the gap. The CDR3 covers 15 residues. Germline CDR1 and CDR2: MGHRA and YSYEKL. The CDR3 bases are TGCGCCAGCAGCCCACGACTGGATTCTTACAATGAGCAGTTCTTC. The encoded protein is CASSPRLDSYNEQFF.

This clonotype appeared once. CDR3 coding DNA: TGTGCCAGTAGTTATTCTTTCGGCCTCACTGAAGCTTTCTTT. It yields the protein CASSYSFGLTEAFF. The chain couples TRBV19 to TRBJ1-1; D is unclear. V dropped 5 bases and J dropped 4 bases, with 14 bases sitting between them. The CDR3 loop spans 14 amino acids. In germline, CDR1 is LNHDA, CDR2 SQIVND (reference sequence).

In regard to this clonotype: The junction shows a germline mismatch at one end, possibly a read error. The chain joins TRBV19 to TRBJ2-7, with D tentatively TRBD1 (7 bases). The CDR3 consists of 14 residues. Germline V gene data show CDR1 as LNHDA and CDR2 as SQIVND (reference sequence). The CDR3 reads CAISMGRGVYEQYF. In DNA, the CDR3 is TGTGCCATTAGTATGGGCAGGGGGGTCTACGAGCAGTACTTC.

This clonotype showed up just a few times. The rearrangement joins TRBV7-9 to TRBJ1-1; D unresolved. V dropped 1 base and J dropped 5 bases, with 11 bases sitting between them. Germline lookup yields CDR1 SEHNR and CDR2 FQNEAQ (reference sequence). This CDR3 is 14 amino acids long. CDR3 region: CASSLGGSRTEAFF. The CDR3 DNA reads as TGTGCCAGCAGCTTAGGTGGGTCGCGGACTGAAGCTTTCTTT.

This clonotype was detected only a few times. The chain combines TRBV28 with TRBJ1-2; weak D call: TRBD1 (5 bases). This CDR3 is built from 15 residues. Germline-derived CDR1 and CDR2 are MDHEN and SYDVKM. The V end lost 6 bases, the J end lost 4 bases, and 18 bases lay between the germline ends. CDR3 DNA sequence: TGTGCCAGCAGCCTCGTAGCGCCGAGGGGCTATGGCTACACCTTC. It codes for CASSLVAPRGYGYTF.

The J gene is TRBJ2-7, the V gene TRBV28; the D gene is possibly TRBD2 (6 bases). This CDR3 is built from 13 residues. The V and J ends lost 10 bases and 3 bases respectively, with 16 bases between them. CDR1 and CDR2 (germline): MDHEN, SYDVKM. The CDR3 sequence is CATGLPGDYEQYF. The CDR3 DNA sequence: TGTGCCACCGGTCTTCCGGGAGACTACGAGCAGTACTTC.

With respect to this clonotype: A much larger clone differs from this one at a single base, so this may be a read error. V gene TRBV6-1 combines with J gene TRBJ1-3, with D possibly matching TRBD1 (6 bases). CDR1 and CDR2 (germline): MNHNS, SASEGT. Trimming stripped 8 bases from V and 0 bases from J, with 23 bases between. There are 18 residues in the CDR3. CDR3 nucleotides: TGTGCCAGCCGTGGACAGCCGATTGATGGAGACTCTGGAAACACCATATATTTT. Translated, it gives CASRGQPIDGDSGNTIYF.

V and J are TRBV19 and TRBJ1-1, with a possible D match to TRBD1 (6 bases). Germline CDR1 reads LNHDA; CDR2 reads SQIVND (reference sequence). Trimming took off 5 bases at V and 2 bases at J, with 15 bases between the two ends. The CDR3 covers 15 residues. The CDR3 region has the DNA TGTGCCAGTAGTCCCCGGGGGCAGGTCAACACTGAAGCTTTCTTT. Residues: CASSPRGQVNTEAFF. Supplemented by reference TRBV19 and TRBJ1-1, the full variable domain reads DGGITQSPKYLFRKEGQNVTLSCEQNLNHDAMYWYRQDPGQGLRLIYYSQIVNDFQKGDIAEGYSVSREKKESFPLTVTSAQKNPTAFYLCASSPRGQVNTEAFFGQGTRLTVV.

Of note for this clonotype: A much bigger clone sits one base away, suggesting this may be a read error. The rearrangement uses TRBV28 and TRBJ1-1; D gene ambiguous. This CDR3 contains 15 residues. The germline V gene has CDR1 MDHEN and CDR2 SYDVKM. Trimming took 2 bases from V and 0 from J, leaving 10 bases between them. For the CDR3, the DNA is TGTGCCAGCAGTTTAGGGCGCAGCTTGAACACTGAAGCTTTCTTT. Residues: CASSLGRSLNTEAFF. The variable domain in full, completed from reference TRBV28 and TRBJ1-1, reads DVKVTQSSRYLVKRTGEKVFLECVQDMDHENMFWYRQDPGLGLRLIYFSYDVKMKEKGDIPEGYSVSREKKERFSLILESASTNQTSMYLCASSLGRSLNTEAFFGQGTRLTVV.

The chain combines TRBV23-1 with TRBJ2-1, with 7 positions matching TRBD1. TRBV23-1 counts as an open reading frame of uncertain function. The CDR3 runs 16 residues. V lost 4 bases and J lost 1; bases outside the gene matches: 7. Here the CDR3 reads CASSRQQGMSYNEQFF. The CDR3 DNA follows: TGCGCCAGCAGTCGGCAACAGGGGATGTCCTACAATGAGCAGTTCTTC.

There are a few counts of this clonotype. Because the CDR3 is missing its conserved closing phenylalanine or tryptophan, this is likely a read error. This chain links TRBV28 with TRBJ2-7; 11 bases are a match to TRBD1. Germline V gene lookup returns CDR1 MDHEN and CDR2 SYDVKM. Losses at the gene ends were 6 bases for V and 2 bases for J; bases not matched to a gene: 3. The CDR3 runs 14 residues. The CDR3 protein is CASRGDRGAYEQYL. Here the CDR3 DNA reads TGTGCCAGCAGGGGGGACAGGGGGGCCTACGAGCAGTACTTA.

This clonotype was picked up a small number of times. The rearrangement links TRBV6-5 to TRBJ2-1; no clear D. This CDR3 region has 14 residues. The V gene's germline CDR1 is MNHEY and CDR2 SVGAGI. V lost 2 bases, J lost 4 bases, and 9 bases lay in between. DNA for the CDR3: TGTGCCAGCAGTTACCGCCTCGAGTACAATGAGCAGTTCTTC. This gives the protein CASSYRLEYNEQFF.